The entry below gives a single TCR beta chain sequence along with its context. Its target is not known. With UMI labels, 5' RACE was used to prepare the TRB cDNA libraries. From the 5' RACE reads, TCRdb lists one entry per CDR3 protein and no DNA. The sample totals about 50,000 distinct CDR3 sequences. This entry comes from a study of CXCR3-negative and CXCR3-positive naive CD8 T cells. Notes on the study in general: Higher TRB CDR3 hydrophobicity marked CXCR3-positive naive cells relative to CXCR3-negative naive cells.

The CDR3 is 13 residues long. Germline V lookup: CDR1 SGHTA, CDR2 FQGTGA. CD45RO-CCR7+CD27+CD95- characterized naive CD8+ T cells. The chain uses TRBV7-3 and TRBJ2-7. Input material: naive CXCR3+ CD8+ T cells from blood. Sample subset: CD45RO-CCR7+CD27+CD95- naive CD8+ T cells expressing CXCR3 (TNR3+). The receptor was derived from a human donor in good health. Some clones in this sample may be carry-over from other donors' samples. CDR3 protein: CASSFADHYEQYF.